These T cell receptor beta chains were read from a single sample in a study of blood T cell repertoires in COVID-19. Data came from immunoSEQ multiplex PCR; TCRdb stores just in-frame clones and leaves some out. This repertoire shows over 150,000 clones, approximately 85% found once; its top ten account for roughly 10%. The sequenced sample consisted of PBMCs or T cells enriched from blood (not recorded which). These receptors came from a woman under 30 who had recovered from COVID-19. The CDR3 runs from the conserved cysteine through the conserved F or W. Each record gives: J gene, clone size, V gene, CDR3 protein. Expanded clones are given a class, and other clones once, few, many or no size at all.

J gene: TRBJ1-1
clone size: .
V gene: TRBV28
CDR3 protein: CASSLANTEAFF

J gene: TRBJ2-3
clone size: .
V gene: TRBV5-6
CDR3 protein: CASSLGGSDTQYF

J gene: TRBJ2-7
clone size: .
V gene: TRBV2
CDR3 protein: CASRGANSYEQYF

J gene: TRBJ1-2
clone size: .
V gene: TRBV7-9
CDR3 protein: CASRGTGGRYGYTF

J gene: TRBJ2-7
clone size: .
V gene: TRBV30
CDR3 protein: CAWRLTETYEQYF

J gene: TRBJ2-3
clone size: .
V gene: TRBV4-3
CDR3 protein: CASSQESGGGALSTDTQYF

J gene: TRBJ2-7
clone size: .
V gene: TRBV3-1/TRBV3-2
CDR3 protein: CASSQGQDSSYEQYF

J gene: TRBJ2-1
clone size: .
V gene: TRBV28
CDR3 protein: CASSFQVRSGSLAGANEQFF

J gene: TRBJ2-2
clone size: .
V gene: TRBV5-6
CDR3 protein: CASSLDRGGWIGELFF

J gene: TRBJ2-3
clone size: .
V gene: TRBV28
CDR3 protein: CASSPVRELADTQYF

J gene: TRBJ2-3
clone size: .
V gene: TRBV5-4
CDR3 protein: CASSSPRDRSGDTQYF

J gene: TRBJ2-3
clone size: .
V gene: TRBV5-1
CDR3 protein: CASREASLTDTQYF

J gene: TRBJ1-2
clone size: .
V gene: TRBV6-2/TRBV6-3
CDR3 protein: CASTPKTGANYGYTF

J gene: TRBJ2-1
clone size: .
V gene: TRBV5-1
CDR3 protein: CASSRRTSGNNEQFF

J gene: TRBJ2-3
clone size: .
V gene: TRBV6-2/TRBV6-3
CDR3 protein: CASSGPGDTQYF

J gene: TRBJ1-5
clone size: .
V gene: TRBV30
CDR3 protein: CAWSRQSQPQHF

J gene: TRBJ1-4
clone size: once
V gene: TRBV11-2
CDR3 protein: CASSGGGRANEKLFF

J gene: TRBJ2-7
clone size: .
V gene: TRBV2
CDR3 protein: CASRIPQAGTYEQYF

J gene: TRBJ2-1
clone size: .
V gene: TRBV21-1
CDR3 protein: CASILGGVLPFYNEQFF

J gene: TRBJ1-3
clone size: .
V gene: TRBV5-1
CDR3 protein: CASSLEQGPNSGNTIYF

J gene: TRBJ2-2
clone size: .
V gene: TRBV28
CDR3 protein: CASSTGGGELFF

J gene: TRBJ2-7
clone size: .
V gene: TRBV19
CDR3 protein: CASSDTALTYEQYF

J gene: TRBJ2-1
clone size: once
V gene: TRBV3-1/TRBV3-2
CDR3 protein: CASSQDRTGKVNEQFF

J gene: TRBJ1-5
clone size: .
V gene: TRBV11-2
CDR3 protein: CASSTGVDQPQHF

J gene: TRBJ1-2
clone size: .
V gene: TRBV4-2
CDR3 protein: CASSQALNQGIYGYTF

J gene: TRBJ2-6
clone size: .
V gene: TRBV5-4
CDR3 protein: CASSLDISGANVLTF

J gene: TRBJ2-1
clone size: .
V gene: TRBV18
CDR3 protein: CASSPQTGNNEQFF

J gene: TRBJ2-1
clone size: once
V gene: TRBV28
CDR3 protein: CASSLWGGSSYNEQFF

J gene: TRBJ2-7
clone size: .
V gene: TRBV18
CDR3 protein: CASSPTGTGISEQYF

J gene: TRBJ1-1
clone size: few
V gene: TRBV19
CDR3 protein: CASSISWGQEAFF

J gene: TRBJ1-5
clone size: .
V gene: TRBV24-1
CDR3 protein: CATSEGRDRGYNQPQHF

J gene: TRBJ1-2
clone size: .
V gene: TRBV7-2
CDR3 protein: CASSLGYSQGDYGYTF